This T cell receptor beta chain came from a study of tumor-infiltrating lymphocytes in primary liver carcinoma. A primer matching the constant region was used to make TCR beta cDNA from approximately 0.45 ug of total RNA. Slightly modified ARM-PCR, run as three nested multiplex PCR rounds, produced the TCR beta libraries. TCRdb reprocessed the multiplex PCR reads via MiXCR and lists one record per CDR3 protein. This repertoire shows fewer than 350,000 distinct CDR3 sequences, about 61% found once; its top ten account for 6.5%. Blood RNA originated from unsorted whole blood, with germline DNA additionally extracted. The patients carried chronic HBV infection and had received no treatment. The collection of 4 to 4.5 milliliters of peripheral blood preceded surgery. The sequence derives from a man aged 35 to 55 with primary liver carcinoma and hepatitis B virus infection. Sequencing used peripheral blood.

CDR3 sequence reads: CASSLDLGLDEKLFF. CDR3 coding DNA: TGTGCCAGCAGCTTAGATCTGGGTCTAGATGAAAAACTGTTTTTT. This chain joins TRBV11-2 and TRBJ1-4; D is undetermined. Trimming removed 0 bases at V and 6 bases at J, with 11 bases between. Germline V lookup: CDR1 SGHAT, CDR2 FQNNGV. The CDR3 is made up of 15 amino acids.